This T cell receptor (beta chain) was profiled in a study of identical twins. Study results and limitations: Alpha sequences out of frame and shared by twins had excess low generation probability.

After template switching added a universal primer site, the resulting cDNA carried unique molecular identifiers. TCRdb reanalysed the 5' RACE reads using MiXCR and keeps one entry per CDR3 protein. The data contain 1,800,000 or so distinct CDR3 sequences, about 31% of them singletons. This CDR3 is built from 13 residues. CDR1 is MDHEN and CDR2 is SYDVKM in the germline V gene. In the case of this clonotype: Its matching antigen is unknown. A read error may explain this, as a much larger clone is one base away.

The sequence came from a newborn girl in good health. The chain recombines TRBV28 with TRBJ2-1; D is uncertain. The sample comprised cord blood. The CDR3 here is CASSLIRNNERFF. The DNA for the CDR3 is TGTGCCAGCAGTTTGATTAGAAACAATGAGCGGTTCTTC.